This T cell receptor beta chain was sequenced for a study of spatial heterogeneity in lung cancer. Across the study: Counts of TCR transcripts in tumor regions tracked strongly with a T cell module score that came from matched bulk RNA-seq.

Study-wide results and caveats: For expanded intratumoral alpha and beta TCRs, counts tracked tumor mutation counts. The authors estimated that 6% to 8% of tumor T cells were covered for alpha chains and more than 11% for beta chains.

The time point here: sample taken at primary tumor resection. Samples came from some 71 TRACERx patients with untreated early-stage lung cancer. Without sorting, whole RNA was sequenced from tumor, nontumor lung or frozen PBMC. The length of the CDR3 is 14 residues. Germline V gene sequence: CDR1 SNHLY, CDR2 FYNNEI. V lost 6 bases, J lost 0 bases, and 11 bases lay in between. This clonotype has at least ten counts. The antigen remains unidentified. TCRdb analysed the 5' RACE reads with MiXCR anew, one entry per CDR3 protein. Here the sample spans 1,500 or so distinct CDR3 sequences, roughly 5% being singletons.

Here the sequenced sample was lung tumor tissue, taken at surgery. The rearrangement links TRBV2 to TRBJ2-5, with unresolved D. This receptor was obtained from a male donor with early-stage non-small cell lung cancer. The CDR3 bases are TGTGCCAGCAGAATTACAGTGTACCAAGAGACCCAGTACTTC. Translation: CASRITVYQETQYF.